The 20 T cell receptor beta chains listed next were all sequenced from one sample in a study of T cell responses to AZD1222 COVID-19 vaccine (dated by TCRdb to the early 2020s). Reading the label with the study, this specimen's time point is: about 28 days (+/-7) after the second vaccine dose. In light of the paper, this sample's treatment or condition label describes: meningococcal conjugate vaccine given as trial control. Libraries came from the immunoSEQ multiplex PCR assay. Sourced from immuneACCESS, this table was stored by TCRdb with only in-frame sequences that have V and J called. A share of the clones is absent; for the studies checked, an unresolved V gene accounts for under half, and the remainder has no known explanation. This sample gives some 120,000 clones in total; 75% to 95% of them show up just once. Of the sample, over 4% falls within the top ten clones. Sample: peripheral blood, taken 28 days after the second dose of the MenACWY control vaccine. The receptors stem from an adult who received the MenACWY meningococcal vaccine as a control.

This clone was picked up a small number of times. The rearrangement joins TRBV30 to TRBJ1-2; D is uncertain. Trimming pared 0 bases from V and 2 bases from J, leaving 7 bases between. The CDR3 has 13 residues. Germline V gene sequence: CDR1 GTSNPN, CDR2 SVGIG (reference sequence). The chain's CDR3 is CAWSVLGNYGYTF. CDR3 bases: TGTGCCTGGAGTGTACTGGGGAACTATGGCTACACCTTC.

The chain has TRBV27 and TRBJ2-3, with D perhaps TRBD1 (6 bases). CDR3 size: 15 residues. V was shortened by 6 bases and J by 2 bases, with 15 bases between the two germline ends. The germline V gene encodes CDR1 MNHEY and CDR2 SMNVEV (reference sequence). CDR3 coding DNA: TGTGCCAGCAGCCGCCCGGACAGATACACAGATACGCAGTATTTT. Its protein product is CASSRPDRYTDTQYF.

The rearrangement joins TRBV5-5 to TRBJ1-1; no reliable D call. The length of the CDR3 is 13 residues. CDR1 and CDR2 from the germline V gene are SGHKS and YYEKEE (reference sequence). With 2 bases removed from V and 6 bases from J, the gap between germline ends came to 11 bases. CDR3 amino acids: CASSFSPGAEAFF. Written as DNA, the CDR3 is TGTGCCAGCAGCTTTAGTCCAGGCGCTGAAGCTTTCTTT.

CDR3 region: CATEGTSNEKLFF. The CDR3 DNA reads as TGTGCCACCGAGGGAACGTCTAATGAAAAACTGTTTTTT. The chain combines TRBV19 with TRBJ1-4; no clear D. This CDR3 comprises 13 residues. Trimming shortened V by 10 bases and J by 3 bases, and 12 bases separated the two germline ends. CDR1 is LNHDA and CDR2 is SQIVND in the germline V gene (reference sequence). Full variable domain (missing parts from reference TRBV19 and TRBJ1-4): DGGITQSPKYLFRKEGQNVTLSCEQNLNHDAMYWYRQDPGQGLRLIYYSQIVNDFQKGDIAEGYSVSREKKESFPLTVTSAQKNPTAFYLCATEGTSNEKLFFGSGTQLSVL.

V usage is TRBV28 and J usage is TRBJ1-2, with D unclear. The CDR3 is made up of 14 amino acids. Germline V CDR1 and CDR2: MDHEN, SYDVKM. The V gene lost 2 bases and the J gene lost 0 bases, with 7 bases spanning the gap. CDR3 nucleotide sequence: TGTGCCAGCAGTTTACAGTCCCCTAACTATGGCTACACCTTC. Its protein is CASSLQSPNYGYTF.

This clone appeared a single time. This sequence joins TRBV29-1 and TRBJ2-2, with a possible D match to TRBD2 (5 bases). The CDR3 consists of 13 residues. Per the germline V gene, CDR1 is SQVTM and CDR2 is ANQGSEA. V was pared by 4 bases and J by 4 bases, with 10 bases between. CDR3 sequence (DNA): TGCAGCGTTGGCTCCGGGGTCACCGGGGAGCTGTTTTTT. It translates to CSVGSGVTGELFF.

CDR3 in amino acids: CASSAAPYNEQFF. Written as DNA, the CDR3 is TGTGCCAGCAGTGCGGCACCTTACAATGAGCAGTTCTTC. This chain joins TRBV28 and TRBJ2-1, with no clear D. The germline CDR1 and CDR2 sequences are MDHEN and SYDVKM. V was clipped by 5 bases and J by 4 bases, with 9 bases between them. The CDR3 extends over 13 amino acids.

The rearrangement links TRBV29-1 to TRBJ2-1; 7 bases map to TRBD2. V lost 4 bases and J lost 3; bases outside the gene matches: 6. CDR3 length: 14 residues. The germline V gene encodes CDR1 SQVTM and CDR2 ANQGSEA. The CDR3: CSVGGGAHYNEQFF. For the CDR3, the DNA is TGCAGCGTTGGGGGAGGGGCGCACTACAATGAGCAGTTCTTC.

The V gene is TRBV7-2, the J gene TRBJ2-2; TRBD2 matches 8 bases. Looked up from germline, CDR1 is SGHTA and CDR2 is FQGNSA. The CDR3 contains 19 residues. With V trimmed by 1 base and J by 0 bases, 10 bases remained unmatched. CDR3 sequence: CASSLVRGSGTTNTGELFF. The CDR3 coding sequence is TGTGCCAGCAGCTTAGTACGGGGTAGCGGGACTACGAACACCGGGGAGCTGTTTTTT.

The V and J genes are TRBV19 and TRBJ1-2; no clear D gene. Germline CDR1 LNHDA, CDR2 SQIVND (reference sequence). The ends were cut back, 4 bases at V and 7 bases at J, with 19 bases in the middle. The CDR3 spans 15 residues. In DNA, the CDR3 is TGTGCCAGTAGTACCGCCCCGGGCCCTGTGTTTGGCTACACCTTC. As protein: CASSTAPGPVFGYTF.

This rearrangement joins TRBV6-5 to TRBJ2-2; no firm D call. The CDR3 has 13 amino acids. Germline CDR1 reads MNHEY; CDR2 reads SVGAGI. Trimming stripped 8 bases from V and 2 bases from J, with 9 bases between. The chain's CDR3 is CASSITNTGELFF. In DNA form, the CDR3 reads TGTGCCAGCTCGATCACTAACACCGGGGAGCTGTTTTTT.

The V and J genes are TRBV4-1 and TRBJ2-6; 10 bases are a match to TRBD1. V lost 3 bases and J lost 0; bases outside the gene matches: 8. The CDR3 has 19 amino acids. Germline V gene sequence: CDR1 MGHRA, CDR2 YSYEKL. The CDR3 sequence: CASSQPGQGPSSGANVLTF. DNA for the CDR3: TGCGCCAGCAGCCAGCCGGGACAGGGGCCCTCCTCTGGGGCCAACGTCCTGACTTTC.

The V call is TRBV2, the J call TRBJ2-3; D gene unclear. Germline lookup yields CDR1 SNHLY and CDR2 FYNNEI. The length of the CDR3 is 10 residues. V was cut by 8 bases and J by 6 bases, with 6 bases left in between. The CDR3 DNA reads TGTGCCAGCGAGTCGGATACGCAGTATTTT. Translation: CASESDTQYF. The full variable domain, in which reference TRBV2 and TRBJ2-3 provide the parts outside the CDR3, is EPEVTQTPSHQVTQMGQEVILRCVPISNHLYFYWYRQILGQKVEFLVSFYNNEISEKSEIFDDQFSVERPDGSNFTLKIRSTKLEDSAMYFCASESDTQYFGPGTRLTVL.

The chain uses TRBV12-3 or TRBV12-4 and TRBJ1-1, with 8 bases fitting TRBD1. The trim removed 8 bases at V and 8 bases at J, leaving 10 bases unmatched. The CDR3 loop spans 13 amino acids. The CDR3 coding sequence is TGTGCCAGCGGAGGTGGGGACAGGCAAGAAGCTTTCTTT. The encoded protein is CASGGGDRQEAFF.

This chain links TRBV19 with TRBJ1-1; no clear D gene. CDR1 LNHDA and CDR2 SQIVND come from the germline V gene (reference sequence). V gave up 0 bases and J gave up 8 bases, with 16 bases separating them. CDR3 length equals 15 residues. For the CDR3, the DNA is TGTGCCAGTAGTATAGATCGGATAATCGGGTCCGAAGCTTTCTTT. Translation: CASSIDRIIGSEAFF. The full variable domain, rest sourced from reference TRBV19 and TRBJ1-1, is DGGITQSPKYLFRKEGQNVTLSCEQNLNHDAMYWYRQDPGQGLRLIYYSQIVNDFQKGDIAEGYSVSREKKESFPLTVTSAQKNPTAFYLCASSIDRIIGSEAFFGQGTRLTVV.

This chain links TRBV14 with TRBJ2-3, with TRBD2 identical over 8 bases. The germline V gene has CDR1 SGHDN and CDR2 FVKESK. The V segment lost 5 bases and the J segment 8 bases; nucleotides outside the gene matches: 12. This CDR3 region has 15 residues. CDR3 nucleotide sequence: TGTGCCAGCAGCAAAGGAGGGACTAGTGCCCGTACGCAGTATTTT. Amino acid sequence: CASSKGGTSARTQYF.

In DNA, the CDR3 is TGTGCCAGCGGGCCCCTCTGGGATGGGGATTCACCCCTCCACTTT. Its translation: CASGPLWDGDSPLHF. The chain combines TRBV6-5 with TRBJ1-6; D gene ambiguous. The length of the CDR3 is 15 residues. Germline lookup yields CDR1 MNHEY and CDR2 SVGAGI. V was shortened by 8 bases and J by 8 bases, with 19 bases between the two germline ends.

The V and J genes are TRBV7-9 and TRBJ2-7, with D possibly matching TRBD2 (5 bases). This CDR3 is 15 amino acids long. CDR1 and CDR2 (germline): SEHNR, FQNEAQ (reference sequence). V was clipped by 5 bases and J by 6 bases, with 20 bases between them. The CDR3 DNA reads as TGTGCCAGCAGCCAGGCTGGGTACTGGAGCGGCGAGCAGTACTTC. This encodes CASSQAGYWSGEQYF.

The gene calls are TRBV7-2 and TRBJ2-5; TRBD1 or TRBD2 may be the D gene (6 bases each). Germline V gives CDR1 SGHTA, CDR2 FQGNSA. V was clipped by 1 base and J by 5 bases, with 11 bases between them. The CDR3 has 14 amino acids. CDR3 nucleotides: TGTGCCAGCAGCTTAGGGGGGGCTGGGGAGACCCAGTACTTC. This translates into CASSLGGAGETQYF.

The table lists this clone with a few counts. The chain combines TRBV5-1 with TRBJ1-1; D remains unclear. This CDR3 region has 14 residues. The germline V gene encodes CDR1 SGHRS and CDR2 YFSETQ. V dropped 5 bases and J dropped 5 bases, with 16 bases sitting between them. CDR3 nucleotide sequence: TGCGCCAGCAGAGCGATAACTGGGAGGACTGAAGCTTTCTTT. It yields the protein CASRAITGRTEAFF.